The entry that follows covers one T cell receptor (beta chain) sequence. What it binds is unknown. These data originate in a study of T-cell memory formation after mild COVID-19. Study-level findings and limits: Contracting CD4+ clones were located mainly in CM and EM, and CD8+ clones in EMRA.

V was clipped by 4 bases and J by 0 bases; unmatched bases: 21. Germline V gene sequence: CDR1 MNHEY, CDR2 SVGEGT. This CDR3 region has 21 residues. TCRdb analysed the 5' RACE reads with MiXCR anew, one entry per CDR3 protein. The sample consists of roughly 300,000 distinct CDR3 sequences, over 7% of them appearing once. The chain links TRBV6-2 or TRBV6-3 to TRBJ2-1, with 7 bases lining up with TRBD1. Sequencing input: PBMCs or a T cell subset sorted from them (not recorded which). The TCR comes from a man aged 18 to 29 who had mild COVID-19 (a few samples of this study predate the infection). Cell type and time point are not known. Here the CDR3 DNA reads TGTGCCAGCAGTTCGTCCGGGACAGCCGGTTTTGTTCTTAGCTCCTACAATGAGCAGTTCTTC. Translating gives CASSSSGTAGFVLSSYNEQFF.